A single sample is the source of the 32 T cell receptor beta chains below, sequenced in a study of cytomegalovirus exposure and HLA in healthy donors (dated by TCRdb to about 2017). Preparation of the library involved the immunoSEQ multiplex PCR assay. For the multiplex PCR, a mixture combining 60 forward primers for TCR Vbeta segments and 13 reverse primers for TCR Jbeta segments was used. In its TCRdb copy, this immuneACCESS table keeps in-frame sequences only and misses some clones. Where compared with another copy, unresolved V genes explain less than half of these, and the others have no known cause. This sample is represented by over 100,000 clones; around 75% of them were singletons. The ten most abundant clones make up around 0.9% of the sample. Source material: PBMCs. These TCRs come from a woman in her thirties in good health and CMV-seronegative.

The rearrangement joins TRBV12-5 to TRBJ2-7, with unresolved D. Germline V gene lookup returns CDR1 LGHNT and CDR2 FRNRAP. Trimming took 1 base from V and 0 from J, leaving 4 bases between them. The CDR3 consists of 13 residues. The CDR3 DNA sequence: TGTGCTAGTGGTTTGGCCGTCTCCTACGAGCAGTACTTC. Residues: CASGLAVSYEQYF. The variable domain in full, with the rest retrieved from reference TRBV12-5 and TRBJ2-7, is DARVTQTPRHKVTEMGQEVTMRCQPILGHNTVFWYRQTMMQGLELLAYFRNRAPLDDSGMPKDRFSAEMPDATLATLKIQPSEPRDSAVYFCASGLAVSYEQYFGPGTRLTVT.

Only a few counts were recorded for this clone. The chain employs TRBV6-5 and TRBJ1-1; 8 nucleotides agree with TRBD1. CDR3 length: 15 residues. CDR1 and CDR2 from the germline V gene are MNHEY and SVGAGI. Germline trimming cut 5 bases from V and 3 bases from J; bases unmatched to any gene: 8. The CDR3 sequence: CASSLDRAWDTEAFF. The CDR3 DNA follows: TGTGCCAGCAGTCTGGACAGGGCTTGGGACACTGAAGCTTTCTTT.

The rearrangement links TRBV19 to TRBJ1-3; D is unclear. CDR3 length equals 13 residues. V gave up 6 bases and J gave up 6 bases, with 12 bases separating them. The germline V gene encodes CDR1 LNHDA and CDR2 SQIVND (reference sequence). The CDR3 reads CASRKELENTIYF. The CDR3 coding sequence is TGTGCCAGTAGGAAGGAGCTCGAAAACACCATATATTTT.

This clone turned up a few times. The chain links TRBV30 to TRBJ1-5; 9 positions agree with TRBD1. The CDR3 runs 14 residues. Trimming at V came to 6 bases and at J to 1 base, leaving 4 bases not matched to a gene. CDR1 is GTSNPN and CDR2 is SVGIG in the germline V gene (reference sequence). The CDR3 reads CACSQGASNQPQHF. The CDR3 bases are TGTGCCTGCTCACAGGGGGCGAGCAATCAGCCCCAGCATTTT.

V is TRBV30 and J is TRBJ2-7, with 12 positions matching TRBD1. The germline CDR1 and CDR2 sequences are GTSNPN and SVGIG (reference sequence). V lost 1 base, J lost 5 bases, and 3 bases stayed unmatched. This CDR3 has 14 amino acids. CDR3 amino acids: CAWSAGQGAHEQYF. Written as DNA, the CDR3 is TGTGCCTGGAGTGCGGGACAGGGGGCACACGAGCAGTACTTC.

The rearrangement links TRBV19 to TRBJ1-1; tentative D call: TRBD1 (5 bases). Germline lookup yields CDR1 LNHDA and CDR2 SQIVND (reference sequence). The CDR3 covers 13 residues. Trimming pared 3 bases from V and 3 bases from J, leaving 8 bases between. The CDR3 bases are TGTGCCAGTAGTATCACGGGGGACACTGAAGCTTTCTTT. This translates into CASSITGDTEAFF.

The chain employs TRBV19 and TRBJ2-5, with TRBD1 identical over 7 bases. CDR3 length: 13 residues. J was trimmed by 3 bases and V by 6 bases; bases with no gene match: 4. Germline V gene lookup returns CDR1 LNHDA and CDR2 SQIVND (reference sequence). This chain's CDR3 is CASRQGQEETQYF. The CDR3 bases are TGTGCCAGTAGACAAGGACAGGAAGAGACCCAGTACTTC.

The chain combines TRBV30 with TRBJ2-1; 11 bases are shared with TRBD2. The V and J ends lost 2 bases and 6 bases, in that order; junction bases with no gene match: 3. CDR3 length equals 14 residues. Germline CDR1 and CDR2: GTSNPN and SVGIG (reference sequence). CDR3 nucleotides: TGTGCCTGGAGTTTAGCGGGAGGGGTCAATGAGCAGTTCTTC. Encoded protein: CAWSLAGGVNEQFF. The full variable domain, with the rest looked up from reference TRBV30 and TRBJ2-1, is SQTIHQWPATLVQPVGSPLSLECTVEGTSNPNLYWYRQAAGRGLQLLFYSVGIGQISSEVPQNLSASRPQDRQFILSSKKLLLSDSGFYLCAWSLAGGVNEQFFGPGTRLTVL.

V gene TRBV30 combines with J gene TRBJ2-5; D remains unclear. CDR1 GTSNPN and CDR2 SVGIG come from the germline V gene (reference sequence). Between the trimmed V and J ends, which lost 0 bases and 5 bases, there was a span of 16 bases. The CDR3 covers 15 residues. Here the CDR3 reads CAWSVLIGVRETQYF. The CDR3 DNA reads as TGTGCCTGGAGTGTACTTATAGGTGTGAGGGAGACCCAGTACTTC.

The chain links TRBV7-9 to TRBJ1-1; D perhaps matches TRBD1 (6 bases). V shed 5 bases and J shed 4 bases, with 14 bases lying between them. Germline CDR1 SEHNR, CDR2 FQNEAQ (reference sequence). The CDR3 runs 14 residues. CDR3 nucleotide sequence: TGTGCCAGCAGCCCCAACAGGGTTGGCACTGAAGCTTTCTTT. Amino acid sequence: CASSPNRVGTEAFF.

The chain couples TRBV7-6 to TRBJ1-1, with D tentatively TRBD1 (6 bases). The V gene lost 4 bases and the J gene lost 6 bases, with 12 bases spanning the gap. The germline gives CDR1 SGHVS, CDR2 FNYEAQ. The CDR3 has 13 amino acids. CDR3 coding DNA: TGTGCCAGCAGCTCACTCCCAGGGGCTGAAGCTTTCTTT. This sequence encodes CASSSLPGAEAFF.

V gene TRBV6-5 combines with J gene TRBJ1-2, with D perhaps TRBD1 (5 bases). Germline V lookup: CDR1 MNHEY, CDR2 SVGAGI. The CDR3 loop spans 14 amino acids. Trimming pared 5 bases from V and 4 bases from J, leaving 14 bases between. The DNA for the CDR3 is TGTGCCAGCAGTAGCCGGGACTGGGGCTATGGCTACACCTTC. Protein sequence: CASSSRDWGYGYTF.

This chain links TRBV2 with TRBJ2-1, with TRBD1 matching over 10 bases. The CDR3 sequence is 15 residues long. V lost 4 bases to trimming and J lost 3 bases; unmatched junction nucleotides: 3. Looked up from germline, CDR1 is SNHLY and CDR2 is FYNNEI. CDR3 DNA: TGTGCCAGCAGTGCGGGACAGGGGAGCTACAATGAGCAGTTCTTC. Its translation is CASSAGQGSYNEQFF.

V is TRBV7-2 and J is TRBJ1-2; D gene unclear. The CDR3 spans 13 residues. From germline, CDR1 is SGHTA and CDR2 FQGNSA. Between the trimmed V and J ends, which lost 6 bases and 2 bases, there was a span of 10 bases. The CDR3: CASSRSENYGYTF. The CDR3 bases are TGTGCCAGCAGTCGCAGTGAAAACTATGGCTACACCTTC.

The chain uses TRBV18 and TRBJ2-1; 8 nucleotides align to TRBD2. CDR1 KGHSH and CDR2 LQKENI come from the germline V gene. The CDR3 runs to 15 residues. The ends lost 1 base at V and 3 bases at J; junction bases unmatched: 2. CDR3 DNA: TGTGCCAGCTCACCACAGCGGGAGTTCTACAATGAGCAGTTCTTC. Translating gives CASSPQREFYNEQFF. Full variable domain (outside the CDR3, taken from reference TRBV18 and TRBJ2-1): NAGVMQNPRHLVRRRGQEARLRCSPMKGHSHVYWYRQLPEEGLKFMVYLQKENIIDESGMPKERFSAEFPKEGPSILRIQQVVRGDSAAYFCASSPQREFYNEQFFGPGTRLTVL.

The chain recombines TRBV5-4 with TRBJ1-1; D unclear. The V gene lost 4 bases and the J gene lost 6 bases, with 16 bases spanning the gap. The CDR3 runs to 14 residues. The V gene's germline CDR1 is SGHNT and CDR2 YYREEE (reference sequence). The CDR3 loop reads CASSQSGQLSEAFF. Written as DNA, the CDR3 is TGTGCCAGCAGCCAAAGTGGGCAGCTATCTGAAGCTTTCTTT.

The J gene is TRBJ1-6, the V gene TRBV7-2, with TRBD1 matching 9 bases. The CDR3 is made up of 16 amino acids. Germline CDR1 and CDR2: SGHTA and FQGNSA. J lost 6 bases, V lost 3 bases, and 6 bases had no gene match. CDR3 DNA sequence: TGTGCCAGCAGCTTGCGACAGGGGGAATCTAATTCACCCCTCCACTTT. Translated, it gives CASSLRQGESNSPLHF.

In nucleotides, the CDR3 is TGTGCCAGCAGTTACGCAGGGGATACGCAGTATTTT. Translation: CASSYAGDTQYF. The chain links TRBV6-6 to TRBJ2-3, with TRBD1 as a possible D gene (5 bases). V was shortened by 2 bases and J by 6 bases, with 6 bases between the two germline ends. This CDR3 is built from 12 residues. In germline, CDR1 is MNHNY, CDR2 SVGAGI (reference sequence).

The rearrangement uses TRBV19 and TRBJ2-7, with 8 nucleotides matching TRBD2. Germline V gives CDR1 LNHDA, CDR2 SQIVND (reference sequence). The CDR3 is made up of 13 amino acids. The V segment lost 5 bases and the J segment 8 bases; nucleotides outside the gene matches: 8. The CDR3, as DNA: TGTGCCAGTAGTCCCGACCGGGGGGGTAAGCAGTACTTC. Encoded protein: CASSPDRGGKQYF.

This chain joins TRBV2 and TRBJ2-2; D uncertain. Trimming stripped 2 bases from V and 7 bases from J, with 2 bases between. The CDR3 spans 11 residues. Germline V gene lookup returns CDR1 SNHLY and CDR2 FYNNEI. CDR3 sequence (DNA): TGTGCCAGCAGTGAACTCGGGGAGCTGTTTTTT. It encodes CASSELGELFF.

CDR3 residues: CASRPGQGNEKLFF. DNA for the CDR3: TGTGCCAGCAGGCCGGGACAGGGGAATGAAAAACTGTTTTTT. V and J are TRBV6-5 and TRBJ1-4, with 10 bases that match TRBD1. Germline CDR1 MNHEY, CDR2 SVGAGI. V trimming: 6 bases; J trimming: 5 bases; junction bases outside the gene matches: 3. The CDR3 extends over 14 amino acids.

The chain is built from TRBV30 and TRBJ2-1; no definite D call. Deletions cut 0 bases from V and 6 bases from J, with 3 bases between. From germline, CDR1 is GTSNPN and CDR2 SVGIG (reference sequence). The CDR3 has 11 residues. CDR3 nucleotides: TGTGCCTGGAGTGTGCGCAATGAGCAGTTCTTC. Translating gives CAWSVRNEQFF.

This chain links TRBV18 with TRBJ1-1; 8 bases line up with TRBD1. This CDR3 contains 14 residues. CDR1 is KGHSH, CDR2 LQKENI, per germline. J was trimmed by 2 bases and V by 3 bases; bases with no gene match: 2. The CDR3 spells CASSPTGANTEAFF. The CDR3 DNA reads TGTGCCAGCTCACCGACAGGGGCAAACACTGAAGCTTTCTTT.

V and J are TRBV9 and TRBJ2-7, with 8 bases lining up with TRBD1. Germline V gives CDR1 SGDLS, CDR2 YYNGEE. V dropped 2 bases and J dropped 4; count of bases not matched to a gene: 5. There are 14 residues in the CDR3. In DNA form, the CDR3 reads TGTGCCAGCAGCGTTAACCGGGACAGGTACGAGCAGTACTTC. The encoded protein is CASSVNRDRYEQYF.

The DNA for the CDR3 is TGCGCCAGCACCATGGGGGACAGGATGAACACTGAAGCTTTCTTT. Translating it yields CASTMGDRMNTEAFF. The chain is built from TRBV5-1 and TRBJ1-1, with 8 bases aligning to TRBD1. Per the germline V gene, CDR1 is SGHRS and CDR2 is YFSETQ. The CDR3 covers 15 residues. V trimming: 6 bases; J trimming: 0 bases; junction bases outside the gene matches: 7.

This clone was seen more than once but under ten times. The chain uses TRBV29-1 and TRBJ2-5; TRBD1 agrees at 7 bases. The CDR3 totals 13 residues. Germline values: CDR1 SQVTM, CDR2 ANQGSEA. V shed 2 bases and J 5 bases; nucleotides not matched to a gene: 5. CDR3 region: CSVEKGARETQYF. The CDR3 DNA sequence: TGCAGCGTTGAAAAGGGGGCGCGGGAGACCCAGTACTTC.

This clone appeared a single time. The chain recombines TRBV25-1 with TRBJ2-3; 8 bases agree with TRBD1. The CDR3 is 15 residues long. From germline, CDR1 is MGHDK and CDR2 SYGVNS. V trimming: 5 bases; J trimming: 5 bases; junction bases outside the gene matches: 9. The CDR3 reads CASSKTGGRGDTQYF. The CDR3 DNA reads TGTGCCAGCAGTAAAACAGGGGGTCGCGGAGATACGCAGTATTTT. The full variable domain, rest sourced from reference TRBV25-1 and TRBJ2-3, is EADIYQTPRYLVIGTGKKITLECSQTMGHDKMYWYQQDPGMELHLIHYSYGVNSTEKGDLSSESTVSRIRTEHFPLTLESARPSHTSQYLCASSKTGGRGDTQYFGPGTRLTVL.

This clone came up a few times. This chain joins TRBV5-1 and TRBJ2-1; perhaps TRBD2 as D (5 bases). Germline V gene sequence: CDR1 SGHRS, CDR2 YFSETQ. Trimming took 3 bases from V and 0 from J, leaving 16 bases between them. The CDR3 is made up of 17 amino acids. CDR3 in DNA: TGCGCCAGCAGCTGGGGAGCGTCAGTACCCTCCTACAATGAGCAGTTCTTC. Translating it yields CASSWGASVPSYNEQFF.

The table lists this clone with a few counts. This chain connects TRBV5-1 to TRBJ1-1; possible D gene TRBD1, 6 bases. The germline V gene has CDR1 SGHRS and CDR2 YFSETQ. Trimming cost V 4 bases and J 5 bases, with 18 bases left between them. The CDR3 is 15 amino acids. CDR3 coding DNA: TGCGCCAGCAGCGGACAGCCAGGGGTTCGGACTGAAGCTTTCTTT. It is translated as CASSGQPGVRTEAFF.

This CDR3 reads CASSEWQGGRTEAFF. For the CDR3, the DNA is TGTGCCAGCAGTGAATGGCAGGGAGGCCGCACTGAAGCTTTCTTT. The chain couples TRBV2 to TRBJ1-1; TRBD1 might be the D (5 bases). In germline, CDR1 is SNHLY, CDR2 FYNNEI. V was cut by 2 bases and J by 4 bases, with 14 bases left in between. The length of the CDR3 is 15 residues.

CDR3 DNA: TGTGCCAGCAGGGGAACCGGGACAGGCCATTACGAGCAGTACTTC. Its protein product is CASRGTGTGHYEQYF. The chain is built from TRBV2 and TRBJ2-7, with 8 bases aligning to TRBD1. This CDR3 contains 15 residues. V lost 6 bases, J lost 4 bases, and 11 bases stayed unmatched. CDR1 is SNHLY and CDR2 is FYNNEI in the germline V gene.

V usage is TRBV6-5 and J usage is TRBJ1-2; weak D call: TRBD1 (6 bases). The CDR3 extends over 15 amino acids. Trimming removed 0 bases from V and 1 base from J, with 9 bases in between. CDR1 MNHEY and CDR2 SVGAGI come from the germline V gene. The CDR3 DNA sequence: TGTGCCAGCAGTTACTCGGGACATAATAACTATGGCTACACCTTC. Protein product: CASSYSGHNNYGYTF.